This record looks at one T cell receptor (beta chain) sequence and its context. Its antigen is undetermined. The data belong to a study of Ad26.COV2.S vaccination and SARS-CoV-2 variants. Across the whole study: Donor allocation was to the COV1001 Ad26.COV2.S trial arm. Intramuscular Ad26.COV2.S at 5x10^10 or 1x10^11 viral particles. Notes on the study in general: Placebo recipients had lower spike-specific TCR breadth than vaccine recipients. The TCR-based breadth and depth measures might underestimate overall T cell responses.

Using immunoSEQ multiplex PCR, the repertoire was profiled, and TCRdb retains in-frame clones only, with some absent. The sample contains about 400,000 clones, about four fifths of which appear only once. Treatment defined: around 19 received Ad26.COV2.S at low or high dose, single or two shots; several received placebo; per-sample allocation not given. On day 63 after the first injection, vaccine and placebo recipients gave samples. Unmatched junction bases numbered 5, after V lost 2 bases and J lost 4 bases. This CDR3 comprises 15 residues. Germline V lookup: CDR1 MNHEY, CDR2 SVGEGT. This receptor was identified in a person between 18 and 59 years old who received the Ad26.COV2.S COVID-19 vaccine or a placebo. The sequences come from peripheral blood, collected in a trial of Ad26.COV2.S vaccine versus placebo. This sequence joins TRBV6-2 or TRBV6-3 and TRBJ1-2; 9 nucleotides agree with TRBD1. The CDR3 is CASSYATGGGYGYTF. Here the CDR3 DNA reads TGTGCCAGCAGTTACGCCACAGGGGGCGGCTATGGCTACACCTTC.